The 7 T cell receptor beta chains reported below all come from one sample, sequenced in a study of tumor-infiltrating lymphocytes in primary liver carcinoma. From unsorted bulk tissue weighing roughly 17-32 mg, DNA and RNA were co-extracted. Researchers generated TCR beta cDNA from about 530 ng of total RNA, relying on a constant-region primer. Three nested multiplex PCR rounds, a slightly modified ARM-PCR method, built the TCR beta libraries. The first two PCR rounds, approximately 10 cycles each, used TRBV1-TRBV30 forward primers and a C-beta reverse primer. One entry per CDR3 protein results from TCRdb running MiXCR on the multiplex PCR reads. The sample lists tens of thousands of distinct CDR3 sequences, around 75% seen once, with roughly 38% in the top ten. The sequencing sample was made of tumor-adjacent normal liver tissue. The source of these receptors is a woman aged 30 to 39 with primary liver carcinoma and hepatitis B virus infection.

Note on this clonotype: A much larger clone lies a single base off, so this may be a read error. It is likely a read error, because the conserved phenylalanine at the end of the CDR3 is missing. CDR3: CAWTQQENTEAFS. The CDR3 region has the DNA TGTGCCTGGACGCAGCAGGAGAACACTGAAGCTTTCTCT. The chain carries TRBV30 and TRBJ1-1; D gene ambiguous. The CDR3 sequence is 13 residues long. V was trimmed by 4 bases and J by 1 base, leaving 10 bases between them. Germline V gives CDR1 GTSNPN, CDR2 SVGIG (reference sequence).

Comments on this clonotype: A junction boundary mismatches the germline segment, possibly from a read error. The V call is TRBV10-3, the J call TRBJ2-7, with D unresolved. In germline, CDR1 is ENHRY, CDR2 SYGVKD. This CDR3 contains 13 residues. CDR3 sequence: CAIGEKKPYEQYF. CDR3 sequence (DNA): TGTGCCATCGGTGAGAAGAAGCCTTACGAGCAGTACTTC.

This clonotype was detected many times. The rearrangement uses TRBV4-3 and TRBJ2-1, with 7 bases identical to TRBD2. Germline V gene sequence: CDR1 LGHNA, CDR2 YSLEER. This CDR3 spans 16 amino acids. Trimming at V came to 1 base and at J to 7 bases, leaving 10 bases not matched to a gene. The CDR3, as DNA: TGCGCCAGCAGCCAAGGGGACTACTACCCTGTTAATGAGCAGTTCTTC. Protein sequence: CASSQGDYYPVNEQFF.

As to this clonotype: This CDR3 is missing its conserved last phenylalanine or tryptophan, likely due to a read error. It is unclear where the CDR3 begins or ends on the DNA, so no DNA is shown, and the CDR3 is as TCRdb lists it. This CDR3 is CASSLGGTWNEQCL. The chain recombines TRBV11-2 with TRBJ2-1; the table calls TRBD1, which could not be checked here. The CDR3 is 14 residues long, ends included. The V gene's germline CDR1 is SGHAT and CDR2 FQNNGV.

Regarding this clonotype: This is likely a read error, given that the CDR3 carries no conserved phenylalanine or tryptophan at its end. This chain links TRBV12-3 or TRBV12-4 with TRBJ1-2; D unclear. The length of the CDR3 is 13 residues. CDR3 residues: CGSSAQGHYGYTL. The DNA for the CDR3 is TGTGGCAGCAGTGCACAAGGTCACTATGGCTACACCTTA.

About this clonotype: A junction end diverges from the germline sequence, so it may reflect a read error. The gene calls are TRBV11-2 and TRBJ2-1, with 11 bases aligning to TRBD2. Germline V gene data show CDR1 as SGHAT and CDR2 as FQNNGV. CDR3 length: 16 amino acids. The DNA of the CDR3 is TGCGCCAGCAGCACCTCTCTAGCGGGAGGATACAGTGAGCAGCTCTTC. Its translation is CASSTSLAGGYSEQLF.

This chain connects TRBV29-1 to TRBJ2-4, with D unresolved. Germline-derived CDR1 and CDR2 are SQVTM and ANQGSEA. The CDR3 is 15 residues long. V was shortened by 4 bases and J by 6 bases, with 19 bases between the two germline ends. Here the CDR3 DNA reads TGCAGCGTTGCATTGCAGACCGGGCTAAGAAACATTCAGTACTTC. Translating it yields CSVALQTGLRNIQYF.